These T cell receptor beta chains were read from a single sample in a study of cytomegalovirus exposure and HLA in healthy donors. Sequencing used immunoSEQ multiplex PCR; TCRdb keeps in-frame clones, though not all of them. The sample holds 210,000 or so clones, 70% to 80% seen once. Specimen: PBMCs. The receptors stem from a girl aged 2-10 years in good health and CMV-seronegative. Each CDR3 is given with its conserved first and last residue. The D gene is left open where the match is weak. Part of the rows lack a size; the others show once, few, many or a class for expanded clones.

>TRBV2|TRBJ2-7|.|TRBD2
CASRRTSGAYEQYF
TGTGCCAGCAGGCGGACTAGCGGGGCCTACGAGCAGTACTTC
>TRBV5-1|TRBJ2-1|once|TRBD1
CASSLVMGQGYNEQFF
TGCGCCAGCAGCTTAGTCATGGGACAGGGGTACAATGAGCAGTTCTTC
>TRBV25-1|TRBJ2-2|few|.
CASSEFRTTGGELFF
TGTGCCAGCAGTGAATTTAGGACAACGGGCGGGGAGCTGTTTTTT
>TRBV2|TRBJ2-3|.|TRBD2
CASRETSADTQYF
TGTGCCAGCAGGGAAACTAGCGCAGATACGCAGTATTTT
>TRBV27|TRBJ2-7|.|.
CASSLAGAGYEQYF
TGTGCCAGCAGTTTAGCTGGGGCTGGCTACGAGCAGTACTTC
>TRBV7-9|TRBJ2-7|few|.
CASTFSDEQYF
TGTGCCAGCACTTTTAGCGACGAGCAGTACTTC
>TRBV27|TRBJ2-1|.|TRBD1
CASSPGTAVGEQFF
TGTGCCAGCAGTCCCGGGACAGCAGTCGGTGAGCAGTTCTTC
>TRBV5-1|TRBJ1-3|few|TRBD1
CASSSGQSTIYF
TGCGCCAGCAGCTCGGGACAGTCGACCATATATTTT
>TRBV6-5|TRBJ2-7|.|.
CASSYNGVYEQYF
TGTGCCAGCAGTTACAACGGAGTATACGAGCAGTACTTC
>TRBV6-1|TRBJ2-7|.|.
CASSTHRQVTYEQYF
TGTGCCAGCAGTACACACCGACAGGTTACCTACGAGCAGTACTTC
>TRBV19|TRBJ1-5|.|TRBD1
CAGTGENGQPQHF
TGTGCCGGGACAGGGGAAAACGGACAGCCCCAGCATTTT
>TRBV4-1|TRBJ2-7|.|.
CASSQVATVYEQYF
TGCGCCAGCAGCCAAGTGGCGACAGTCTACGAGCAGTACTTC
>TRBV30|TRBJ2-5|.|TRBD2
CAQRGIAGGWAETQYF
TGTGCCCAACGAGGAATAGCGGGAGGATGGGCAGAGACCCAGTACTTC
>TRBV19|TRBJ2-5|.|TRBD1
CATRGLGDLETQYF
TGTGCCACCAGGGGGCTGGGGGATTTAGAGACCCAGTACTTC
>TRBV2|TRBJ2-1|.|.
CASSTTNHYNEQFF
TGTGCCAGCAGTACAACCAACCATTACAATGAGCAGTTCTTC
>TRBV19|TRBJ2-1|few|TRBD2
CASRRTSGSDEQFF
TGTGCCAGTAGAAGGACTAGCGGGAGCGATGAGCAGTTCTTC
>TRBV9|TRBJ2-5|.|TRBD2
CASSVVGLAEETQYF
TGTGCCAGCAGCGTAGTGGGCCTAGCGGAAGAGACCCAGTACTTC
>TRBV19|TRBJ1-5|.|TRBD1
CASSEGTVNQPQHF
TGTGCCAGTAGTGAAGGGACAGTCAATCAGCCCCAGCATTTT
>TRBV6-1|TRBJ2-1|.|TRBD2
CASSDRASGEQFF
TGTGCCAGCAGTGATAGGGCTAGCGGCGAGCAGTTCTTC
>TRBV28|TRBJ2-1|once|TRBD1
CASSQPGQGVNEQFF
TGTGCCAGTAGCCAACCGGGACAGGGGGTCAATGAGCAGTTCTTC
>TRBV4-2|TRBJ2-3|.|TRBD1
CASSQGLRTGTGYTDTQYF
TGTGCCAGCAGCCAAGGTCTAAGGACCGGGACAGGGTACACAGATACGCAGTATTTT
>TRBV19|TRBJ2-1|.|TRBD2
CASSLLLAGVYNEQFF
TGTGCCAGTAGTCTATTGCTAGCGGGAGTCTACAATGAGCAGTTCTTC
>TRBV2|TRBJ2-3|.|TRBD2
CASSPPGGLASTQYF
TGTGCCAGCAGCCCGCCAGGGGGACTAGCCAGTACGCAGTATTTT
>TRBV6-6|TRBJ2-2|once|.
CASSYTGLATGELFF
TGTGCCAGCAGTTACACGGGACTGGCCACCGGGGAGCTGTTTTTT
>TRBV11-1|TRBJ2-7|.|.
CASSLKGGGSYEQYF
TGTGCCAGCAGCTTGAAGGGAGGTGGGTCCTACGAGCAGTACTTC
>TRBV10-3|TRBJ2-1|.|TRBD1
CAISAADRGYNEQFF
TGTGCCATCAGTGCAGCCGACAGGGGCTACAATGAGCAGTTCTTC
>TRBV6-1|TRBJ2-3|.|.
CASSEEWRRPDTQYF
TGTGCCAGCAGTGAAGAATGGCGGCGGCCAGATACGCAGTATTTT
>TRBV29-1|TRBJ1-1|.|TRBD1
CSVGLQGARGRTEAFF
TGCAGCGTTGGGTTACAGGGGGCGCGAGGACGCACTGAAGCTTTCTTT
>TRBV11-2|TRBJ2-2|.|.
CASSFRSGTPNTGELFF
TGTGCCAGCAGCTTTAGGTCCGGGACACCGAACACCGGGGAGCTGTTTTTT
>TRBV10-3|TRBJ1-1|.|.
CAIRGRDGTEAFF
TGTGCCATCAGGGGCAGGGATGGTACTGAAGCTTTCTTT
>TRBV18|TRBJ2-1|few|.
CASSPPPWSGPDNEQFF
TGTGCCAGCTCACCACCTCCTTGGAGCGGCCCTGACAATGAGCAGTTCTTC
>TRBV19|TRBJ2-1|.|.
CASSMVASSYNEQFF
TGTGCCAGTAGTATGGTGGCTAGCTCCTACAATGAGCAGTTCTTC
>TRBV11-1|TRBJ1-1|.|.
CASSLGAVTEAFF
TGTGCCAGCAGCTTAGGCGCGGTCACTGAAGCTTTCTTT
>TRBV27|TRBJ2-2|.|.
CASTPLVTGELFF
TGTGCCAGCACCCCCCTCGTTACCGGGGAGCTGTTTTTT
>TRBV5-1|TRBJ1-1|.|.
CASSLEEGRVYAEAFF
TGCGCCAGCAGCTTGGAAGAGGGTCGCGTTTACGCTGAAGCTTTCTTT
>TRBV5-1|TRBJ1-4|few|.
CASSLGGREDEKLFF
TGCGCCAGCAGCTTGGGAGGCAGGGAGGATGAAAAACTGTTTTTT
>TRBV11-2|TRBJ2-7|.|.
CASSFGHRRSYEQYF
TGTGCCAGCAGCTTCGGCCACAGGAGATCCTACGAGCAGTACTTC
>TRBV11-2|TRBJ2-6|.|TRBD1
CASSSSDRESSGANVLTF
TGTGCCAGCAGCTCGTCCGACAGGGAGAGCTCTGGGGCCAACGTCCTGACTTTC
>TRBV28|TRBJ2-7|.|TRBD1
CASSSPGQGGAYEQYF
TGTGCCAGCAGTTCCCCAGGACAGGGGGGGGCCTACGAGCAGTACTTC
>TRBV5-6|TRBJ2-5|.|TRBD2
CASSLLSGVETQYF
TGTGCCAGCAGCTTACTCAGCGGGGTAGAGACCCAGTACTTC
>TRBV10-3|TRBJ1-1|.|.
CAIKGGNTEAFF
TGTGCCATCAAAGGGGGGAACACTGAAGCTTTCTTT
>TRBV7-2|TRBJ2-1|.|.
CASSTQRGTNEQFF
TGTGCCAGCAGCACCCAGCGAGGGACAAATGAGCAGTTCTTC
>TRBV5-1|TRBJ1-2|.|TRBD1
CASSLEQGHGYTF
TGCGCCAGCAGCTTGGAACAGGGGCATGGCTACACCTTC
>TRBV6-5|TRBJ1-2|.|TRBD1
CASGATGGTGRGYTF
TGTGCCAGCGGCGCCACCGGGGGGACAGGGAGGGGCTACACCTTC
>TRBV7-2|TRBJ2-7|few|.
CASSNRTYLPYEQYF
TGTGCCAGCAGCAATAGAACGTATCTCCCCTACGAGCAGTACTTC
>TRBV5-6|TRBJ1-4|.|.
CASSLARDKLEKLFF
TGTGCCAGCAGCTTGGCCAGGGACAAACTGGAAAAACTGTTTTTT
>TRBV7-9|TRBJ1-5|.|.
CASSLGPNQPQHF
TGTGCCAGCAGCTTGGGGCCCAATCAGCCCCAGCATTTT
>TRBV19|TRBJ1-5|.|.
CASVGQVRQPQHF
TGTGCCAGTGTTGGACAAGTCCGTCAGCCCCAGCATTTT
>TRBV19|TRBJ1-2|.|.
CASSIDTNYGYTF
TGTGCCAGTAGTATCGACACTAACTATGGCTACACCTTC
>TRBV30|TRBJ1-3|few|TRBD1
CALEGAPGNTIYF
TGTGCCTTGGAGGGGGCGCCTGGAAACACCATATATTTT
>TRBV5-6|TRBJ2-2|.|.
CASSFGTANTGELFF
TGTGCCAGCAGCTTTGGTACAGCAAACACCGGGGAGCTGTTTTTT
>TRBV6-4|TRBJ2-2|.|.
CASSVEPYSTGELFF
TGTGCCAGCAGCGTCGAACCGTATAGCACCGGGGAGCTGTTTTTT
>TRBV6-1|TRBJ2-5|.|.
CASSATPGLAETQYF
TGTGCCAGCAGTGCAACTCCAGGGTTGGCGGAGACCCAGTACTTC
>TRBV4-1|TRBJ1-5|.|.
CASSQGPYSNQPQHF
TGCGCCAGCAGCCAAGGTCCCTATAGCAATCAGCCCCAGCATTTT